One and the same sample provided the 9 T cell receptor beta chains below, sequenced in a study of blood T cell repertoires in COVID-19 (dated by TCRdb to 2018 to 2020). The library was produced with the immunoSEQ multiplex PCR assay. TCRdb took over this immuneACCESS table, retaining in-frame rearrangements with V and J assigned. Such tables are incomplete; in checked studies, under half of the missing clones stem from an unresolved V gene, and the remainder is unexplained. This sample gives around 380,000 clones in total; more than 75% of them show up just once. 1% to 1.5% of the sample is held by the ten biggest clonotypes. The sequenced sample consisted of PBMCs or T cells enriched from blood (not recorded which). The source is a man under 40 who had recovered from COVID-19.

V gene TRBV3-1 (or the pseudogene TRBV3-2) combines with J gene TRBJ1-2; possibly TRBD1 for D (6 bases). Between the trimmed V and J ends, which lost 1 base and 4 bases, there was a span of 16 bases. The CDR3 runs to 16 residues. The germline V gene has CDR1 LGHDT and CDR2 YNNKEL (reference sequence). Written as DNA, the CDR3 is TGTGCCAGCAGCCAAGCGGGGGGGGGCGAGGGCTATGGCTACACCTTC. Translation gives CASSQAGGGEGYGYTF.

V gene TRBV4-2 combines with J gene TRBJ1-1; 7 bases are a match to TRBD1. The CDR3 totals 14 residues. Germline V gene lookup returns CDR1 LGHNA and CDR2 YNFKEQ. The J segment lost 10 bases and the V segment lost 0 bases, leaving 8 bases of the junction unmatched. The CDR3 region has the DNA TGTGCCAGCAGCCAAGAAGAGGGGGCGGACGGAGCTTTCTTT. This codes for CASSQEEGADGAFF.

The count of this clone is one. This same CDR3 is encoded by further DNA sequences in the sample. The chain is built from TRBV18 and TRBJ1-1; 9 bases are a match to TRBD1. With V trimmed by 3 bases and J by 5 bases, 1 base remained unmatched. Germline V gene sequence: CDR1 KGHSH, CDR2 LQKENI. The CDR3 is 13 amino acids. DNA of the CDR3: TGTGCCAGCTCACCGACAGGGGGAACTGAAGCTTTCTTT. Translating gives CASSPTGGTEAFF.

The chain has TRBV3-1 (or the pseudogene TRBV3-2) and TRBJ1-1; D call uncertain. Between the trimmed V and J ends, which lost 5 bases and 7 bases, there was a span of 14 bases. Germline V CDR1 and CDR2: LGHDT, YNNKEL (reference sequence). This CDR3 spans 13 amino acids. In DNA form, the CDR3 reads TGTGCCAGCAGCTTGGAGGGCAGCCGTGAAGCTTTCTTT. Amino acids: CASSLEGSREAFF.

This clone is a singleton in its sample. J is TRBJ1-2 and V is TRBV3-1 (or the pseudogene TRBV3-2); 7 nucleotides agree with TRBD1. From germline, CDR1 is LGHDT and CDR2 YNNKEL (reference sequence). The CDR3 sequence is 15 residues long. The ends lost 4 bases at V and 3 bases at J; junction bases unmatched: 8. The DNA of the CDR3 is TGTGCCAGCAGCCCTTTAACGGACAGGTACTATGGCTACACCTTC. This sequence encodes CASSPLTDRYYGYTF.

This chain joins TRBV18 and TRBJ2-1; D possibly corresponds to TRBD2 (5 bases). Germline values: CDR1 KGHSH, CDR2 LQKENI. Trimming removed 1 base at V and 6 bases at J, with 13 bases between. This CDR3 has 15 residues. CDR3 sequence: CASSPLTRYPNEQFF. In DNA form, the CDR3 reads TGTGCCAGCTCACCACTTACTAGGTATCCCAATGAGCAGTTCTTC.

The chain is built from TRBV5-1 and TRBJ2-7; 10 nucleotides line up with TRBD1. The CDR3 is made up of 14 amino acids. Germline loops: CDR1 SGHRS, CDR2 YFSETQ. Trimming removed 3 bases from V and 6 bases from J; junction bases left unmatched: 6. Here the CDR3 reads CASSSRQGAGEQYF. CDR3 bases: TGCGCCAGCAGCTCGAGACAGGGGGCAGGCGAGCAGTACTTC.

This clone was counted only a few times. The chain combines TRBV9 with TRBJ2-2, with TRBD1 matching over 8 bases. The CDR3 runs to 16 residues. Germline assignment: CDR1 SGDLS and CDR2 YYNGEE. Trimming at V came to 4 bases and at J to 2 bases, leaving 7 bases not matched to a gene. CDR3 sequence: CASSMLGTGNTGELFF. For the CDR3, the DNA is TGTGCCAGCAGCATGCTCGGGACAGGTAACACCGGGGAGCTGTTTTTT.

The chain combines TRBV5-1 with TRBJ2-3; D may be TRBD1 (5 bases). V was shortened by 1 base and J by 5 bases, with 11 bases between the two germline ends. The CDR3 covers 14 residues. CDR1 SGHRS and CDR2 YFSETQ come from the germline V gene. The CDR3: CASSLKGAGDTQYF. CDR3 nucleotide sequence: TGCGCCAGCAGCTTGAAAGGGGCCGGAGATACGCAGTATTTT.